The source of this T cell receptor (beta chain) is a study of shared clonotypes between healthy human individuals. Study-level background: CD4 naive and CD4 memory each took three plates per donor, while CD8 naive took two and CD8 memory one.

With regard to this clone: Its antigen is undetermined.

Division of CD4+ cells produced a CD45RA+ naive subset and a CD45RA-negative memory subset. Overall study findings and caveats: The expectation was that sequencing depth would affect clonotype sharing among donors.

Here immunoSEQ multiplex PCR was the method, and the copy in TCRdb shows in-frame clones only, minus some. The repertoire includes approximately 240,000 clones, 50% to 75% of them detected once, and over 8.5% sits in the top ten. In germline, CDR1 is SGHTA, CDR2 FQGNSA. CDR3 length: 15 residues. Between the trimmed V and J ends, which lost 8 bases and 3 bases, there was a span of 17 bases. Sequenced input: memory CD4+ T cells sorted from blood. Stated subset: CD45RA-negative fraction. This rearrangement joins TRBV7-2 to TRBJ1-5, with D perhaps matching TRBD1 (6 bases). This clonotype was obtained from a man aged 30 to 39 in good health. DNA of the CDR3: TGTGCCAGCGGGTGGGGGGCAACCAACAATCAGCCCCAGCATTTT. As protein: CASGWGATNNQPQHF.